These 10 T cell receptor beta chains were all obtained from the same sample, sequenced in a study of radiotherapy plus CTLA-4 blockade in lung cancer. Clones were read by immunoSEQ multiplex PCR, and TCRdb kept only the in-frame ones, dropping some. Seen here are just under 60,000 clones, 72% observed once, and the top ten hold roughly 8.7%. Sequencing was performed on peripheral blood, taken from a patient treated with radiotherapy plus ipilimumab. Receptors were obtained from a human donor with non-small cell lung cancer whose response to radiotherapy plus ipilimumab could not be evaluated.

V is TRBV5-1 and J is TRBJ2-6; D perhaps matches TRBD1 (6 bases). Germline V gene sequence: CDR1 SGHRS, CDR2 YFSETQ. The CDR3 consists of 16 residues. V lost 4 bases and J lost 4, with 15 bases in between. The CDR3 here is CASSVLQGTGANVLTF. The CDR3 DNA is TGCGCCAGCAGCGTATTACAGGGTACCGGGGCCAACGTCCTGACTTTC.

The chain carries TRBV19 and TRBJ2-3; D remains unclear. V was shortened by 5 bases and J by 4 bases, with 10 bases between the two germline ends. Germline-derived CDR1 and CDR2 are LNHDA and SQIVND (reference sequence). This CDR3 comprises 13 residues. CDR3 bases: TGTGCCAGTAGTCTCCTTGTGTCAGATACGCAGTATTTT. Its protein is CASSLLVSDTQYF.

By sample share, this clone is medium-sized. This chain's CDR3 is CASSLNRASGVYTF. The CDR3 bases are TGTGCCAGCAGCTTAAACAGGGCCTCCGGAGTGTACACCTTC. The chain has TRBV7-3 and TRBJ1-2, with D perhaps matching TRBD1 (6 bases). V gave up 1 base and J gave up 11 bases, with 17 bases separating them. Germline V gene lookup returns CDR1 SGHTA and CDR2 FQGTGA. This CDR3 is built from 14 residues.

CDR3 protein: CASSVETGSSYEQYF. The DNA of the CDR3 is TGTGCCAGCAGCGTAGAGACAGGGAGCTCCTACGAGCAGTACTTC. V gene TRBV9 combines with J gene TRBJ2-7; the match to TRBD1 covers 7 bases. Germline loops: CDR1 SGDLS, CDR2 YYNGEE. J gave up 0 bases and V 0 bases, and 3 bases lay outside the gene matches. This CDR3 comprises 15 residues.

The CDR3 spells CASSLTPRGDSPLHF. In nucleotides, the CDR3 is TGTGCCAGCAGTCTTACCCCCCGTGGAGATTCACCCCTCCACTTT. The J gene is TRBJ1-6, the V gene TRBV28; no definite D call. The germline CDR1 and CDR2 sequences are MDHEN and SYDVKM. The V end lost 5 bases, the J end lost 8 bases, and 16 bases lay between the germline ends. This CDR3 has 15 residues.

This clone was seen only a few times. The chain recombines TRBV9 with TRBJ2-5, with D hard to call. This CDR3 comprises 14 residues. V dropped 3 bases and J dropped 5 bases, with 14 bases sitting between them. The germline CDR1 and CDR2 sequences are SGDLS and YYNGEE. CDR3: CASSAQTQAETQYF. The CDR3 DNA is TGTGCCAGCAGCGCACAGACGCAGGCCGAGACCCAGTACTTC.

This clone appeared a few times. This chain connects TRBV19 to TRBJ1-2; weak D call: TRBD1 (6 bases). Germline V CDR1 and CDR2: LNHDA, SQIVND (reference sequence). Between the trimmed V and J ends, which lost 4 bases and 2 bases, there was a span of 17 bases. CDR3 length equals 16 residues. This CDR3 is CASSTPFRQGNYGYTF. The CDR3 coding sequence is TGTGCCAGTAGTACCCCCTTTCGGCAGGGGAACTATGGCTACACCTTC.

The rearrangement joins TRBV19 to TRBJ2-5; 9 bases are a match to TRBD2. The CDR3 length is 17 residues. V trimming: 3 bases; J trimming: 2 bases; junction bases outside the gene matches: 10. CDR1 is LNHDA, CDR2 SQIVND, per germline (reference sequence). This chain's CDR3 is CASSIGAAAGGQETQYF. CDR3 bases: TGTGCCAGTAGTATCGGGGCGGCGGCGGGGGGGCAAGAGACCCAGTACTTC.

The chain has TRBV23-1 and TRBJ2-6, with 9 bases identical to TRBD1. TRBV23-1 is flagged as an ORF with uncertain function. This CDR3 spans 16 amino acids. V gave up 4 bases and J gave up 3 bases; unmatched junction bases: 4. CDR3 sequence reads: CASSRTGGFGANVLTF. For the CDR3, the DNA is TGCGCCAGCAGTCGCACAGGGGGCTTTGGGGCCAACGTCCTGACTTTC.

V is TRBV18 and J is TRBJ2-5, with 8 bases identical to TRBD2. Trimming took 2 bases from V and 2 from J; bases not matched to a gene: 4. Germline V CDR1 and CDR2: KGHSH, LQKENI. CDR3 length: 15 residues. The CDR3 region is CASSPNAGGQETQYF. CDR3 nucleotide sequence: TGTGCCAGCTCACCAAACGCGGGGGGTCAAGAGACCCAGTACTTC. The full variable domain, rest sourced from reference TRBV18 and TRBJ2-5, is NAGVMQNPRHLVRRRGQEARLRCSPMKGHSHVYWYRQLPEEGLKFMVYLQKENIIDESGMPKERFSAEFPKEGPSILRIQQVVRGDSAAYFCASSPNAGGQETQYFGPGTRLLVL.